The clone carrying this T cell receptor beta chain came up a few times. TCR beta libraries were built with iRepertoire HTBI primers and Arm-PCR of CDR3 regions. TCRdb called the multiplex PCR reads again in MiXCR, with one record for every CDR3 protein. The table has about 400,000 distinct CDR3 sequences, roughly 15% seen once. The CDR3 runs to 16 residues. J lost 5 bases, V lost 3 bases, and 10 bases had no gene match. Germline-derived CDR1 and CDR2 are MNHEY and SVGEGT. Stated time point: newly diagnosed GD, antithyroid drugs for less than 3 months. The TCR library was prepared using RNA isolated from PBMCs. This sample stems from a study of regulatory T cells in long-lasting Graves disease. The data were also submitted as part of a second study, on T cells in Graves' hyperthyroidism and ophthalmopathy.

The material sequenced was peripheral blood mononuclear cells (PBMCs), taken at new diagnosis, from a patient treated with antithyroid drugs. The chain joins TRBV6-2 or TRBV6-3 to TRBJ2-7; 10 nucleotides match TRBD2. The TCR originated in a woman aged 40 to 50 with Graves disease. The CDR3 DNA reads as TGTGCCAGCAGTTATGGGCTAGCGGGAGTCAAAAACGAGCAGTACTTC. It yields the protein CASSYGLAGVKNEQYF.